The 2 T cell receptor beta chains listed next were all sequenced from one sample in a study of vaccination and CD4 T cells after COVID-19. Treatment here: roughly 10-day PBMC culture with coronavirus spike peptide pools or control peptides (ViraFEST assay). No antigen has been assigned to these receptors. The Oncomine TCR Beta short-read assay was applied to DNA of cultured CD4+ T cells. In TCRdb, the PCR reads were re-called with MiXCR into one record per CDR3 protein. This sample has roughly 3,400 distinct CDR3 sequences, with 20% to 25% found just once. The sequenced sample was CD4+ T cells from blood, cultured in vitro. The receptors originated from a human donor who had recovered from COVID-19.

The rearrangement links TRBV5-1 to TRBJ1-1; D is possibly TRBD1 (6 bases). Germline CDR1 SGHRS, CDR2 YFSETQ. The ends were cut back, 4 bases at V and 2 bases at J, with 18 bases in the middle. The CDR3 extends over 16 amino acids. In DNA form, the CDR3 reads TGCGCCAGCAGCCTTTGGTCGGGGGCGACTAACACTGAAGCTTTCTTT. It is translated as CASSLWSGATNTEAFF.

This clonotype has only a few counts. This chain joins TRBV11-1 and TRBJ2-7, with 11 bases that match TRBD1. J was trimmed by 3 bases and V by 4 bases; bases with no gene match: 8. There are 16 residues in the CDR3. Per germline, CDR1 SGHAT and CDR2 FQDESV (reference sequence). CDR3 region: CASSSRGQGEDYEQYF. The CDR3 DNA sequence: TGTGCCAGCAGCTCGAGGGGACAGGGGGAGGACTACGAGCAGTACTTC.